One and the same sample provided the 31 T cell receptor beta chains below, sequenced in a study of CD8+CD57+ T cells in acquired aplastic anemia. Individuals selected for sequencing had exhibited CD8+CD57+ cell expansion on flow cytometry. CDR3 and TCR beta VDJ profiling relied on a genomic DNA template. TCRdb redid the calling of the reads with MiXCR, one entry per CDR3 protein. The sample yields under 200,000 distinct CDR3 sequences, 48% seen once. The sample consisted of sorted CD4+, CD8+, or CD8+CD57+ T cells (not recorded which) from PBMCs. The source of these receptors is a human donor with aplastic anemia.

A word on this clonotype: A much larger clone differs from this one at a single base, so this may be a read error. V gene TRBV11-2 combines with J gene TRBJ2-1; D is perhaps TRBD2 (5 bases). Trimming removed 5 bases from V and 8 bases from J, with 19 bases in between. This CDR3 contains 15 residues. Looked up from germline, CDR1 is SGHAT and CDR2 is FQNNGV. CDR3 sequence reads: CASSRNAGSDHEQFF. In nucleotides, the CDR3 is TGTGCCAGCAGCAGAAACGCGGGCAGTGACCATGAGCAGTTCTTC.

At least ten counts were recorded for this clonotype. The CDR3 reads CASSSGWTVETQYF. In DNA form, the CDR3 reads TGTGCCAGCAGCTCTGGATGGACGGTTGAGACCCAGTACTTC. V gene TRBV5-6 combines with J gene TRBJ2-5; D not certain. Germline V lookup: CDR1 SGHDT, CDR2 YYEEEE. The CDR3 length is 14 residues. Deletions cut 3 bases from V and 5 bases from J, with 14 bases between.

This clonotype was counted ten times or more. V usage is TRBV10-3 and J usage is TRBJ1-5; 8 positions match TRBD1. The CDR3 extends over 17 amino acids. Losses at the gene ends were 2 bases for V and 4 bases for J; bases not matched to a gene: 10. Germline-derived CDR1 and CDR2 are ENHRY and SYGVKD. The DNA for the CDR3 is TGTGCCATCAGTGAGACCCGGACAGGGTTCGAGAATCAGCCCCAGCATTTT. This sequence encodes CAISETRTGFENQPQHF.

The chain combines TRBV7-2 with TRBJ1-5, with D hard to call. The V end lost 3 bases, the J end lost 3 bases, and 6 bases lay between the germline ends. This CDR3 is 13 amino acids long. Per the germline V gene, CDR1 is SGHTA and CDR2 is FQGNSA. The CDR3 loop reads CASSLGFNQPQHF. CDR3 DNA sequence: TGTGCCAGCAGCTTGGGATTCAATCAGCCCCAGCATTTT.

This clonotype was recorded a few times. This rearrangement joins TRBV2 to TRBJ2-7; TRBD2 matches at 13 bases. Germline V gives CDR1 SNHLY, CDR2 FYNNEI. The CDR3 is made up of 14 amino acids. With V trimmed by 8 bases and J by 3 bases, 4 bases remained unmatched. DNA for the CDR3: TGTGCCAGCGGGTGGACTAGCGGGGGCTACGAGCAGTACTTC. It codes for CASGWTSGGYEQYF.

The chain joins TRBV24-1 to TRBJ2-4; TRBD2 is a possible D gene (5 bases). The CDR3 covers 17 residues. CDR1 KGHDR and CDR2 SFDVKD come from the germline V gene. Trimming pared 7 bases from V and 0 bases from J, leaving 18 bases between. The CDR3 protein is CATRMDRGGRAKNIQYF. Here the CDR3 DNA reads TGTGCCACCAGGATGGACCGTGGAGGAAGAGCCAAAAACATTCAGTACTTC.

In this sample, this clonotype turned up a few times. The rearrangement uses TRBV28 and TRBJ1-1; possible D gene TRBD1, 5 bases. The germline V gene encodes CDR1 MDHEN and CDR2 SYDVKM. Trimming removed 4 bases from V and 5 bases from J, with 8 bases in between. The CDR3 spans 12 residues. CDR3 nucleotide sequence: TGTGCCAGCAGTTCCCGGGGGACTGAAGCTTTCTTT. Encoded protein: CASSSRGTEAFF.

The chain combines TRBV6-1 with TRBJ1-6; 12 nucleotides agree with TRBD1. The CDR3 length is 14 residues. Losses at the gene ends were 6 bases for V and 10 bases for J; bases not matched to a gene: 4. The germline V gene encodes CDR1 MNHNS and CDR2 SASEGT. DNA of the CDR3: TGTGCCAGCAGGGGACAGGGGGCTACGTCACCCCTCCACTTT. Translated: CASRGQGATSPLHF.

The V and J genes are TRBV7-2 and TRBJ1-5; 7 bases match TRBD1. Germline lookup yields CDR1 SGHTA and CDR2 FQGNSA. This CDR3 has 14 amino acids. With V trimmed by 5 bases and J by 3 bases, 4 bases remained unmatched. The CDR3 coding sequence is TGTGCCAGCAGCCCACAGGGGTACAATCAGCCCCAGCATTTT. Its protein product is CASSPQGYNQPQHF.

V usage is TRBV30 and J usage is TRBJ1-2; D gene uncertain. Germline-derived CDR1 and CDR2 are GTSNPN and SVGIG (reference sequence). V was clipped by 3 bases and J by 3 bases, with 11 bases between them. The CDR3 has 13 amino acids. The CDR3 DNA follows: TGTGCCTGGAGCATAGGAGTCTACTATGGCTACACCTTC. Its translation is CAWSIGVYYGYTF.

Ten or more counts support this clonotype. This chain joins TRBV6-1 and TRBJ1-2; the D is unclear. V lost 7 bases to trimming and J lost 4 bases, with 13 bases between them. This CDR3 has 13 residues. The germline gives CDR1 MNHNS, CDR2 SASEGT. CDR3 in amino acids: CASTKMGSYGYTF. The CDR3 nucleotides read TGTGCCAGCACCAAAATGGGTTCCTATGGCTACACCTTC.

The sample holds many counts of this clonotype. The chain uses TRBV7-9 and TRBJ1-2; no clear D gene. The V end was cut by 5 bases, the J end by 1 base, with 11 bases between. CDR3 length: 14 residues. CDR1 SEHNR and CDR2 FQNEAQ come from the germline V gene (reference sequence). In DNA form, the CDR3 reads TGTGCCAGCAGCCACGGGAACCTTAACTATGGCTACACCTTC. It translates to CASSHGNLNYGYTF.

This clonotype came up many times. CDR3 amino acids: CASSQNELETQYF. The CDR3, as DNA: TGCGCCAGCAGCCAGAACGAGTTAGAGACCCAGTACTTC. The rearrangement uses TRBV4-3 and TRBJ2-5; D is uncertain. Trimming removed 3 bases at V and 4 bases at J, with 9 bases between. Germline CDR1 and CDR2: LGHNA and YSLEER. This CDR3 is 13 amino acids long.

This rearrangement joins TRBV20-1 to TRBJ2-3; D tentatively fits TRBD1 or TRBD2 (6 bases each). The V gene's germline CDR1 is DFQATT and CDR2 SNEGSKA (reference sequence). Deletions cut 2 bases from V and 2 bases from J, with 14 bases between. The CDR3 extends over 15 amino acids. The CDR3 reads CSARRRGALTDTQYF. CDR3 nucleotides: TGCAGTGCTAGAAGGAGGGGGGCTCTCACAGATACGCAGTATTTT.

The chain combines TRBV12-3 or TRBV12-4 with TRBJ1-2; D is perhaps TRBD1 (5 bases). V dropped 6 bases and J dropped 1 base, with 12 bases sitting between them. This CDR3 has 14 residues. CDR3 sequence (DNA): TGTGCCAGCAGGTTGGGAAGGGGTAACTATGGCTACACCTTC. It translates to CASRLGRGNYGYTF.

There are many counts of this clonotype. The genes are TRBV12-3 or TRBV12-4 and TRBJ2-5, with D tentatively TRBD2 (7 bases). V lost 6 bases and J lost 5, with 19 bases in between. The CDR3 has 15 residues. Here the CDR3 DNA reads TGTGCCAGCAGCCCAGGGGAGGGGGTATGGGAGACCCAGTACTTC. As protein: CASSPGEGVWETQYF.

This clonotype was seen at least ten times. The CDR3 sequence is CASSQPIGLAGGETQYF. The CDR3 DNA sequence: TGTGCCAGCAGCCAACCTATCGGACTAGCGGGAGGGGAGACCCAGTACTTC. J is TRBJ2-5 and V is TRBV3-1, with TRBD2 matching over 15 bases. Germline V gene data show CDR1 as LGHDT and CDR2 as YNNKEL (reference sequence). V was clipped by 2 bases and J by 5 bases; unmatched bases: 6. The CDR3 spans 17 residues.

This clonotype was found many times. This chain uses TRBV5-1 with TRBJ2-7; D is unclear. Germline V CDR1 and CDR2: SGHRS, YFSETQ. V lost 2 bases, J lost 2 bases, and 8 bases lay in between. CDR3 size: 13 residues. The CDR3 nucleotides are TGCGCCAGCAGCTTTGCCGGCCCCTACGAGCAGTACTTC. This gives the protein CASSFAGPYEQYF.

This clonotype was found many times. The CDR3 here is CASSVLGSGGTEAFF. In nucleotides, the CDR3 is TGTGCCAGCAGCGTACTTGGGTCAGGAGGAACTGAAGCTTTCTTT. This sequence joins TRBV9 and TRBJ1-1; D is unresolved. CDR3 length: 15 amino acids. Germline-derived CDR1 and CDR2 are SGDLS and YYNGEE. Trimming removed 1 base at V and 5 bases at J, with 15 bases between.

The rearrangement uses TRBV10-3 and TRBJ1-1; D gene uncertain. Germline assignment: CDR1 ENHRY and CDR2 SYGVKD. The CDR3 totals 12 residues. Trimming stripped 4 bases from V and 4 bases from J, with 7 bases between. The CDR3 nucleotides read TGTGCCATCAGTGGGGGAGCCACTGAAGCTTTCTTT. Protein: CAISGGATEAFF.

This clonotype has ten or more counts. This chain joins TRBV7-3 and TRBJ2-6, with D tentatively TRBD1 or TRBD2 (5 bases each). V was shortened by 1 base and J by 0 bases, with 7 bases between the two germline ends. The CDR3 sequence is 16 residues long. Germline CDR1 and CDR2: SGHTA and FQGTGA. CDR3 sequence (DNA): TGTGCCAGCAGCTTAATGGGGGACTCTGGGGCCAACGTCCTGACTTTC. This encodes CASSLMGDSGANVLTF. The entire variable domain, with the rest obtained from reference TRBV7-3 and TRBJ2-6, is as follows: GAGVSQTPSNKVTEKGKYVELRCDPISGHTALYWYRQSLGQGPEFLIYFQGTGAADDSGLPNDRFFAVRPEGSVSTLKIQRTERGDSAVYLCASSLMGDSGANVLTFGAGSRLTVL.

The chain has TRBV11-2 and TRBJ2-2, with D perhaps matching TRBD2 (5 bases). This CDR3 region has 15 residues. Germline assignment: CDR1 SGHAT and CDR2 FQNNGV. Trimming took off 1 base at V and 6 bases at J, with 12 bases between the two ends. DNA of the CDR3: TGTGCCAGCAGCTTAGGCTCCGGGGTGGCCGGGGAGCTGTTTTTT. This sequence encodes CASSLGSGVAGELFF. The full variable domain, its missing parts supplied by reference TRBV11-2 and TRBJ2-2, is EAGVAQSPRYKIIEKRQSVAFWCNPISGHATLYWYQQILGQGPKLLIQFQNNGVVDDSQLPKDRFSAERLKGVDSTLKIQPAKLEDSAVYLCASSLGSGVAGELFFGEGSRLTVL.

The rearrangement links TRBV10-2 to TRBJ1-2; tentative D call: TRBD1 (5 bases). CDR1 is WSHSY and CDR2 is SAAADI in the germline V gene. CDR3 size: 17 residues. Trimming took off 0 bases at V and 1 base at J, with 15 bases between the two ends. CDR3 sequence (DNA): TGCGCCAGCAGTGAGTCGGGCTCGGGACGCCTTAACTATGGCTACACCTTC. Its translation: CASSESGSGRLNYGYTF.

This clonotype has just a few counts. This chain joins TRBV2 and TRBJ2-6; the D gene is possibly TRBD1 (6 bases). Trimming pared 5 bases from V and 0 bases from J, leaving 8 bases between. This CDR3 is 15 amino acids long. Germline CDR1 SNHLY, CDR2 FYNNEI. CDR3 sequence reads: CASSTRGSGANVLTF. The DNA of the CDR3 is TGTGCCAGCAGTACCAGGGGCTCTGGGGCCAACGTCCTGACTTTC.

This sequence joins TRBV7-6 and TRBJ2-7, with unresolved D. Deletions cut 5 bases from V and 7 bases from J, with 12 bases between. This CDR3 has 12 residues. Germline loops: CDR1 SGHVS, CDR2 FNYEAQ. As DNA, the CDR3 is TGTGCCAGCAGCCCCTTATTACGAGAGCAGTACTTC. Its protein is CASSPLLREQYF.

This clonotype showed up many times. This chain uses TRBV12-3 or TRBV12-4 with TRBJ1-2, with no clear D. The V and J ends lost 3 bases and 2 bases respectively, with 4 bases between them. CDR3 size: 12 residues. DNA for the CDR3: TGTGCCAGCAGTTTGGGGAACTATGGCTACACCTTC. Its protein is CASSLGNYGYTF.

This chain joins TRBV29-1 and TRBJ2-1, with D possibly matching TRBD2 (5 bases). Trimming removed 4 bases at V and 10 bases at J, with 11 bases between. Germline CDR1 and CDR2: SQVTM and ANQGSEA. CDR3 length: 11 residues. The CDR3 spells CSVVRAREQFF. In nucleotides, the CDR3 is TGCAGCGTTGTGAGGGCTCGCGAGCAGTTCTTC.

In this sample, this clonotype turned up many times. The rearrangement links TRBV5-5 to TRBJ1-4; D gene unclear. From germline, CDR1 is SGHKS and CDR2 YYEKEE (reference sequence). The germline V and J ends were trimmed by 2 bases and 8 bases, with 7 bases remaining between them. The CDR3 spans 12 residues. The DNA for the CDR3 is TGTGCCAGCAGCTTTGGTGAGGAAAAACTGTTTTTT. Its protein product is CASSFGEEKLFF.

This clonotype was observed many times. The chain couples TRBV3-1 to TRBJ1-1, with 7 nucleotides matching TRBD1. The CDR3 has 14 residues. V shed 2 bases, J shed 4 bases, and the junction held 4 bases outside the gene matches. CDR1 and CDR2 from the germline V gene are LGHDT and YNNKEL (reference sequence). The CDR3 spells CASSQRQGSTEAFF. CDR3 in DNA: TGTGCCAGCAGCCAACGACAGGGTAGCACTGAAGCTTTCTTT. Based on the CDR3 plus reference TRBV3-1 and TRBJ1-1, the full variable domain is DTAVSQTPKYLVTQMGNDKSIKCEQNLGHDTMYWYKQDSKKFLKIMFSYNNKELIINETVPNRFSPKSPDKAHLNLHINSLELGDSAVYFCASSQRQGSTEAFFGQGTRLTVV.

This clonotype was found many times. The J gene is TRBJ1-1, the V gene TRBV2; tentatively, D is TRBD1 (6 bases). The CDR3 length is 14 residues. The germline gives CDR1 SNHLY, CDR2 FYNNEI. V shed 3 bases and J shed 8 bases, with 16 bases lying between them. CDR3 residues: CASSEVSGTGEAFF. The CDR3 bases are TGTGCCAGCAGTGAGGTATCGGGTACAGGGGAAGCTTTCTTT.

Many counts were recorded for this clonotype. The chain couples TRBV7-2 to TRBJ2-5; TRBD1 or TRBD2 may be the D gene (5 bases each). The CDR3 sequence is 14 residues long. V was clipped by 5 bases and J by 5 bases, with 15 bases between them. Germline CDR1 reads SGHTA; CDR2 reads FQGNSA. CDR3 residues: CASSPLRGRETQYF. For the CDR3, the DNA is TGTGCCAGCAGCCCCCTGAGGGGACGGGAGACCCAGTACTTC.